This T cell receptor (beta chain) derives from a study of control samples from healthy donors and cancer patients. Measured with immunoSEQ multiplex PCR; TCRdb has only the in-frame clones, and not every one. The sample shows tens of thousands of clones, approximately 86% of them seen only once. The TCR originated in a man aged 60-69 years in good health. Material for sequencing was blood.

DNA of the CDR3: TGTGCCAGCGGGGGACAGGGTAACTATGGCTACACCTTC. This sequence encodes CASGGQGNYGYTF. The chain recombines TRBV25-1 with TRBJ1-2, with 9 bases identical to TRBD1. Germline V CDR1 and CDR2: MGHDK, SYGVNS. Trimming removed 8 bases from V and 1 base from J; junction bases left unmatched: 2. The CDR3 runs 13 residues.